This TCR beta chain was recorded in a study of blood T cell repertoires in COVID-19. Germline CDR1 and CDR2: SGHRS and YFSETQ. The CDR3 covers 16 residues. Between the trimmed V and J ends, which lost 2 bases and 7 bases, there was a span of 18 bases. Assay used: immunoSEQ multiplex PCR; TCRdb lists only in-frame clones, some missing. The sample consists of about 360,000 clones, more than 75% of them appearing once. The TCR comes from a human donor in a cohort sampled during active COVID-19. Sequencing was performed on peripheral blood. The gene calls are TRBV5-1 and TRBJ2-2; D possibly corresponds to TRBD2 (6 bases). The CDR3 region is CASSFGSRSTDGELFF. The DNA for the CDR3 is TGCGCCAGCAGCTTCGGGAGCCGGTCGACTGACGGGGAGCTGTTTTTT.